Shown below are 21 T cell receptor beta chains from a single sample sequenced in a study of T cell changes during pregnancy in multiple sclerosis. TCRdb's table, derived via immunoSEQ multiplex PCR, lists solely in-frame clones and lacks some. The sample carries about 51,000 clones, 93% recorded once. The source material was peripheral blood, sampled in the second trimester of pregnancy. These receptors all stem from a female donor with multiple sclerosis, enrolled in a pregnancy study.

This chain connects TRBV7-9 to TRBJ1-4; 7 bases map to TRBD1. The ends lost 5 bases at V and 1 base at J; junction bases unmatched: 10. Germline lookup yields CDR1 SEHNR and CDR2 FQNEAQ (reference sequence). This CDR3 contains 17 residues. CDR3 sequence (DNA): TGTGCCAGCAGCCCACGACGACAGGGAGGAACTAATGAAAAACTGTTTTTT. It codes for CASSPRRQGGTNEKLFF.

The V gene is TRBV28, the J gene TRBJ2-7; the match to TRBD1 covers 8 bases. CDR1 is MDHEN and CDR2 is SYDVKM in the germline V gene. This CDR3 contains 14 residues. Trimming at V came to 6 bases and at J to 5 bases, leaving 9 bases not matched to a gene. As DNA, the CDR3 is TGTGCCAGCAGAGCGGACAGGGTCTGGGACGAGCAGTACTTC. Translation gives CASRADRVWDEQYF.

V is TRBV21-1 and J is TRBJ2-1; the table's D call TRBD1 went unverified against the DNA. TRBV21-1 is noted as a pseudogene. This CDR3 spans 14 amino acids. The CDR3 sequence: CASSNPSTGPEQFF. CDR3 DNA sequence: TGTGCCAGCAGCAACCCCTCCACAGGGCCTGAGCAGTTCTTC.

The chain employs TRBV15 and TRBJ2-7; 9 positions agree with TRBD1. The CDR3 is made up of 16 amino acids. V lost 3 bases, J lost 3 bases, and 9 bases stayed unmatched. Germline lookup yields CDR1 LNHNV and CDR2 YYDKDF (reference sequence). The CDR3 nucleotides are TGTGCCACCAGCAGGGGATTACCGACAGGGGGCTACGAGCAGTACTTC. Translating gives CATSRGLPTGGYEQYF.

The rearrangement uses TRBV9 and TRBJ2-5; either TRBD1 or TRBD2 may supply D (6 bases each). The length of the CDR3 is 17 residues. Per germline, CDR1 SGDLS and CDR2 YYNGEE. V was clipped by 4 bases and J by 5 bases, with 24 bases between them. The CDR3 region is CASSLGGRGSLQETQYF. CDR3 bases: TGTGCCAGCAGCCTAGGGGGGCGAGGGAGCCTCCAGGAGACCCAGTACTTC.

DNA of the CDR3: TGTGCCAGCCAGACTAGCGGGACGGGGACCCAGTACTTC. Amino acids: CASQTSGTGTQYF. This chain links TRBV30 with TRBJ2-5, with 11 nucleotides matching TRBD2. The V gene end was trimmed by 8 bases and the J gene end by 7 bases; junction bases not matched to a gene: 9. Germline V gives CDR1 GTSNPN, CDR2 SVGIG (reference sequence). The CDR3 sequence is 13 residues long.

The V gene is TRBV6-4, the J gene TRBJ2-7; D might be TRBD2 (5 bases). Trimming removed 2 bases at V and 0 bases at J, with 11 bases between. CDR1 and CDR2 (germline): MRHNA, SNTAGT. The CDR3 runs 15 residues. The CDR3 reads CASSDPGSPSYEQYF. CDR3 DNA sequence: TGTGCCAGCAGTGACCCGGGAAGCCCCTCCTACGAGCAGTACTTC.

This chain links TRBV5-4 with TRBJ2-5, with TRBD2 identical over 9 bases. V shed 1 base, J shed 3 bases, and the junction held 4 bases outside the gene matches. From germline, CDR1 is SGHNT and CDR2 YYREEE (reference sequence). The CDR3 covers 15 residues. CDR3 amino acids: CASSLSASGKETQYF. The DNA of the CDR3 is TGTGCCAGCAGCTTGTCGGCTAGCGGGAAAGAGACCCAGTACTTC.

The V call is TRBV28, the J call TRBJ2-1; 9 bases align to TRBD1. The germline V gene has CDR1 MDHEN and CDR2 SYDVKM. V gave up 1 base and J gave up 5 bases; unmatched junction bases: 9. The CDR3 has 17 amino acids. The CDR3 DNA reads TGTGCCAGCAGTTTATTAAGGGGGGGACAGGGACACAATGAGCAGTTCTTC. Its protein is CASSLLRGGQGHNEQFF.

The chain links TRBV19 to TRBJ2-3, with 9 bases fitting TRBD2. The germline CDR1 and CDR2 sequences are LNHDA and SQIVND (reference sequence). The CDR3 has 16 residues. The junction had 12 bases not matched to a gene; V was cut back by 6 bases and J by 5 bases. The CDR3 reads CASSPNPGLALDTQYF. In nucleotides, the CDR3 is TGTGCCAGTAGCCCTAACCCGGGACTAGCTTTAGATACGCAGTATTTT.

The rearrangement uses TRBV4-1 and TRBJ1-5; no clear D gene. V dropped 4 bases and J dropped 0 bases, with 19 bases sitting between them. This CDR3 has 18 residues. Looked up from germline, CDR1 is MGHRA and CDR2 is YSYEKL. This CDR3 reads CASSLKERTEYSNQPQHF. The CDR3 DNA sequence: TGCGCCAGCAGCCTCAAAGAAAGAACAGAGTATAGCAATCAGCCCCAGCATTTT.

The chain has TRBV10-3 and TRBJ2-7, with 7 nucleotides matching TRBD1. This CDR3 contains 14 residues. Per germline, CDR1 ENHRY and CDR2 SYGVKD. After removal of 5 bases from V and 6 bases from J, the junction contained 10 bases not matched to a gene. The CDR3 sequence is CAISKQGVQGEQYF. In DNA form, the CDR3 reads TGTGCCATCAGTAAGCAGGGGGTTCAGGGCGAGCAGTACTTC.

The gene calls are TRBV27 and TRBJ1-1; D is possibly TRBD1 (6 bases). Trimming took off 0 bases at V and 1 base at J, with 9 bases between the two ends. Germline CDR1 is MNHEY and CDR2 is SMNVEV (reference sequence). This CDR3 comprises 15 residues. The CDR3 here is CASSLSTGPNTEAFF. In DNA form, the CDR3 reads TGTGCCAGCAGTTTATCGACAGGCCCGAACACTGAAGCTTTCTTT.

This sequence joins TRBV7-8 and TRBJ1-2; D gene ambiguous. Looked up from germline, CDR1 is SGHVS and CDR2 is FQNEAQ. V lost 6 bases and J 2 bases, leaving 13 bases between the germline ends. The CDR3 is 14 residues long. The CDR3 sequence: CASSPPGPNYGYTF. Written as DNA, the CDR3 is TGTGCCAGCAGTCCACCGGGTCCCAACTATGGCTACACCTTC.

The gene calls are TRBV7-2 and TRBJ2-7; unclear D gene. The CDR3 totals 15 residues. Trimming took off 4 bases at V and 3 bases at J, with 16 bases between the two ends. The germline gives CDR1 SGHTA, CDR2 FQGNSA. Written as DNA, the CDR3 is TGTGCCAGCAGCTCCTCGGCGGCGCCCAACTACGAGCAGTACTTC. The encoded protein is CASSSSAAPNYEQYF.

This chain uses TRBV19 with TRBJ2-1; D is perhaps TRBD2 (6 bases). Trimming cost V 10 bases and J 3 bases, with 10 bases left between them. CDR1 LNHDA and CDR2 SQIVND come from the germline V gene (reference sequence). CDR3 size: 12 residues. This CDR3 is CATRLGYNEQFF. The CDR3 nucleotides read TGTGCCACCAGACTAGGCTACAATGAGCAGTTCTTC.

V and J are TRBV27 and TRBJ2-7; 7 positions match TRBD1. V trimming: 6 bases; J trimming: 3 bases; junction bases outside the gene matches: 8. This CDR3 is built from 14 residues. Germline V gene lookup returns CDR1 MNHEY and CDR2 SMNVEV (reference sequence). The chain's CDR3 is CASSETGRVYEQYF. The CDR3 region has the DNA TGTGCCAGCAGCGAGACAGGGCGCGTCTACGAGCAGTACTTC.

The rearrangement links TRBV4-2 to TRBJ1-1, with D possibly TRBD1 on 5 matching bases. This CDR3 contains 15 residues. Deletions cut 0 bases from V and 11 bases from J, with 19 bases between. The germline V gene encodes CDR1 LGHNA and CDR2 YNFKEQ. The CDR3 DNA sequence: TGTGCCAGCAGCCAAGATTCGGCGGACATCCCAGAGGCTTTCTTT. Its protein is CASSQDSADIPEAFF.

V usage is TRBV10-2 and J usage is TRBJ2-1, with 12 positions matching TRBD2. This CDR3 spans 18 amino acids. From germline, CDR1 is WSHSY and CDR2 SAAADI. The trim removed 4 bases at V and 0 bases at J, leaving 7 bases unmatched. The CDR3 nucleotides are TGCGCCAGCAGTGGGACTAGCGGGACCGCGCGCTCCTACAATGAGCAGTTCTTC. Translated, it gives CASSGTSGTARSYNEQFF.

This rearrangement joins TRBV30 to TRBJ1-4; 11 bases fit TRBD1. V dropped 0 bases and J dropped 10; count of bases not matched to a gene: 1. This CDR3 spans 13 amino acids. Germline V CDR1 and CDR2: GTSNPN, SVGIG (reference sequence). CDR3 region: CAWSVGTGGKLFF. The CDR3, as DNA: TGTGCCTGGAGTGTAGGGACAGGGGGAAAACTGTTTTTT.

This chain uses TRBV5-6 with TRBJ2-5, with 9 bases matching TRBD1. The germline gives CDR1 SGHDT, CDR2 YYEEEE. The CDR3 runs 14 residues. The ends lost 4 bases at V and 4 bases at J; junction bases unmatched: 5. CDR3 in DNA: TGTGCCAGCAGCCCTGACAGGGGGAGAGAGACCCAGTACTTC. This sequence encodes CASSPDRGRETQYF.